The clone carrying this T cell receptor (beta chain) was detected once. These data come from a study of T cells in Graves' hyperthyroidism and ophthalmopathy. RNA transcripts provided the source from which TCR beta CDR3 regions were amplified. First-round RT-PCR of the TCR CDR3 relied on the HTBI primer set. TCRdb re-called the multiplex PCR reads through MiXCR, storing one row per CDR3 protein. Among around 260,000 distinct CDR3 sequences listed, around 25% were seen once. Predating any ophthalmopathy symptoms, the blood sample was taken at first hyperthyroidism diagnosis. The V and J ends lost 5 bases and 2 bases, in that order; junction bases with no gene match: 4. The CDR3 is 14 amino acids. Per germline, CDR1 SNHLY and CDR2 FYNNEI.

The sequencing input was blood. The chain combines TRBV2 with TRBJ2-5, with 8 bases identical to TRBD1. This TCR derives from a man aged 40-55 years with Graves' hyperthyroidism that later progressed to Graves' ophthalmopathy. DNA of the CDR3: TGTGCCAGCAGTAGGGACAGGCAACAAGAGACCCAGTACTTC. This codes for CASSRDRQQETQYF.